The 24 T cell receptor beta chains reported below all come from one sample, sequenced in a study of metastatic and nonmetastatic thyroid tumors. With MiXCR, TCRdb reprocessed the PCR reads. This table holds around 17,000 clones, about 32% found once. The entire patient cohort was treatment-naive prior to thyroid surgery. The sample was tumor tissue. The receptors originated from a male donor with papillary thyroid cancer or a benign thyroid nodule (not recorded which). Some clones in this sample may be carry-over from other donors' samples.

In its sample, this clone was seen many times. The J gene is TRBJ1-2, the V gene TRBV5-4; no reliable D call. The germline gives CDR1 SGHNT, CDR2 YYREEE (reference sequence). The CDR3 contains 14 residues. Deletions cut 5 bases from V and 4 bases from J, with 15 bases between. In nucleotides, the CDR3 is TGTGCCAGCAGAGCCCGGGAGGGTGGCTATGGCTACACCTTC. It encodes CASRAREGGYGYTF.

This clone was counted many times. The chain uses TRBV6-4 and TRBJ2-3; 10 bases are shared with TRBD2. V shed 0 bases and J 8 bases; nucleotides not matched to a gene: 8. Germline V gene lookup returns CDR1 MRHNA and CDR2 SNTAGT. The CDR3 is made up of 16 amino acids. In DNA form, the CDR3 reads TGTGCCAGCAGTGACTCGGGGAGCGGGGGGGCAGCTACGCAGTATTTT. Protein product: CASSDSGSGGAATQYF.

This clone was seen ten or more times. The chain uses TRBV6-4 and TRBJ2-3; D gene uncertain. Trimming removed 0 bases from V and 1 base from J, with 5 bases in between. Germline CDR1 and CDR2: MRHNA and SNTAGT. The CDR3 is 14 residues long. The CDR3 DNA reads as TGTGCCAGCAGTGACTCGCCGGGCACAGATACGCAGTATTTT. It yields the protein CASSDSPGTDTQYF.

Worth noting for this clone: The junction does not match germline at one end; this may be a read error. V is TRBV20-1 and J is TRBJ2-5, with 7 bases fitting TRBD2. This CDR3 spans 14 amino acids. CDR1 and CDR2 (germline): DFQATT, SNEGSKA (reference sequence). The CDR3 here is CSARETIGGGEPFF. The CDR3 bases are TGCAGTGCTAGAGAAACTATCGGGGGAGGGGAGCCGTTCTTC.

By share, this clone counts as medium-sized. This chain joins TRBV24-1 and TRBJ2-7; tentatively, D is TRBD1 (5 bases). V lost 0 bases and J lost 4, with 15 bases in between. This CDR3 comprises 16 residues. Germline V gives CDR1 KGHDR, CDR2 SFDVKD. This CDR3 reads CATSDLNRMGFYEQYF. In nucleotides, the CDR3 is TGTGCCACCAGTGATTTGAACAGGATGGGATTTTACGAGCAGTACTTC.

This clone is deemed medium-sized. The rearrangement links TRBV6-5 to TRBJ2-2; D gene ambiguous. The CDR3 totals 16 residues. V was trimmed by 3 bases and J by 4 bases, leaving 15 bases between them. Germline lookup yields CDR1 MNHEY and CDR2 SVGAGI. The CDR3: CASSYDGGQGTGELFF. CDR3 in DNA: TGTGCCAGCAGTTATGATGGTGGGCAAGGCACCGGGGAGCTGTTTTTT.

By proportion, this clone is medium-sized. The CDR3 DNA follows: TGTGCCAGCAGCATCGGACAGGATCAGCCCCAGCATTTT. Encoded protein: CASSIGQDQPQHF. The J gene is TRBJ1-5, the V gene TRBV2; 7 bases line up with TRBD1. Losses at the gene ends were 6 bases for V and 5 bases for J; bases not matched to a gene: 4. Germline V gene lookup returns CDR1 SNHLY and CDR2 FYNNEI. This CDR3 has 13 amino acids.

This clone was seen more than once but under ten times. CDR3 coding DNA: TGTGCCAGTAGTATAGTAACTAACACTGAAGCTTTCTTT. This codes for CASSIVTNTEAFF. The rearrangement joins TRBV19 to TRBJ1-1; D ambiguous. The V and J ends lost 1 base and 2 bases respectively, with 5 bases between them. Germline V gene lookup returns CDR1 LNHDA and CDR2 SQIVND (reference sequence). The CDR3 is 13 residues long.

There are many counts of this clone. The chain uses TRBV6-1 and TRBJ1-1; the match to TRBD1 covers 7 bases. The CDR3 contains 14 residues. In germline, CDR1 is MNHNS, CDR2 SASEGT. Unmatched junction bases numbered 16, after V lost 7 bases and J lost 11 bases. The CDR3 DNA reads TGTGCCAGCACCGCATTTAGGGGGCCCAAAGAGGCTTTCTTT. Protein product: CASTAFRGPKEAFF.

This clone was observed at least ten times. The chain has TRBV27 and TRBJ2-7; TRBD2 aligns across 13 bases. The germline V gene encodes CDR1 MNHEY and CDR2 SMNVEV (reference sequence). The CDR3 loop spans 16 amino acids. Trimming took 3 bases from V and 6 from J; bases not matched to a gene: 8. The CDR3 DNA follows: TGTGCCAGCAGTTTGGTGGGGACTAGCGGGGTGTCCGAGCAGTACTTC. Amino acid sequence: CASSLVGTSGVSEQYF.

The rearrangement uses TRBV30 and TRBJ1-2; 8 bases are shared with TRBD1. Germline V CDR1 and CDR2: GTSNPN, SVGIG (reference sequence). V lost 3 bases and J lost 7; bases outside the gene matches: 13. The CDR3 length is 15 residues. This CDR3 reads CAWRGGDRRSLGYTF. The CDR3 DNA follows: TGTGCCTGGAGAGGGGGGGACAGGCGCTCCCTTGGCTACACCTTC.

At least ten counts were recorded for this clone. The chain employs TRBV12-5 and TRBJ2-7; no definite D call. The CDR3 is 13 amino acids. V lost 5 bases and J lost 3, with 11 bases in between. Germline V gives CDR1 LGHNT, CDR2 FRNRAP. The CDR3 DNA reads as TGTGCTAGTGGTCCACGAAGAGGCTACGAGCAGTACTTC. Translation: CASGPRRGYEQYF.

This clone was observed a single time. The chain recombines TRBV30 with TRBJ2-7; D is unresolved. The CDR3 consists of 11 residues. Germline values: CDR1 GTSNPN, CDR2 SVGIG (reference sequence). The ends were cut back, 5 bases at V and 3 bases at J, with 8 bases in the middle. The CDR3 sequence is CAWGAVYEQYF. DNA for the CDR3: TGTGCCTGGGGTGCAGTCTACGAGCAGTACTTC.

The sample holds many counts of this clone. The V gene is TRBV11-3, the J gene TRBJ2-6; no clear D gene. This CDR3 is 14 amino acids long. Deletions cut 5 bases from V and 0 bases from J, with 5 bases between. Germline V gene lookup returns CDR1 SGHNT and CDR2 YENEEA. CDR3 region: CASSHISGANVLTF. CDR3 nucleotide sequence: TGTGCCAGCAGCCATATCTCTGGGGCCAACGTCCTGACTTTC. Full variable domain (missing parts from reference TRBV11-3 and TRBJ2-6): EAGVVQSPRYKIIEKKQPVAFWCNPISGHNTLYWYLQNLGQGPELLIRYENEEAVDDSQLPKDRFSAERLKGVDSTLKIQPAELGDSAVYLCASSHISGANVLTFGAGSRLTVL.

Many counts were recorded for this clone. V is TRBV6-2 or TRBV6-3 and J is TRBJ2-5, with 7 bases aligning to TRBD1. V trimming: 6 bases; J trimming: 4 bases; junction bases outside the gene matches: 14. There are 16 residues in the CDR3. The germline CDR1 and CDR2 sequences are MNHEY and SVGEGT. CDR3 loop: CASSRRDSRLRETQYF. The CDR3 DNA reads TGTGCCAGCAGCCGCCGGGACAGTCGCCTTCGAGAGACCCAGTACTTC.

This clone was counted a few times. The chain combines TRBV28 with TRBJ1-1; weak D call: TRBD1 (5 bases). Germline CDR1 MDHEN, CDR2 SYDVKM. The V end was cut by 0 bases, the J end by 8 bases, with 13 bases between. CDR3 length: 14 residues. DNA for the CDR3: TGTGCCAGCAGTTTATGGTCGGGGGGTTTCGAAGCTTTCTTT. It translates to CASSLWSGGFEAFF.

This clone is categorized as medium-sized (0.01 to 0.1%). V usage is TRBV12-3 or TRBV12-4 and J usage is TRBJ2-2; the D gene is possibly TRBD1 (6 bases). The CDR3 loop spans 15 amino acids. V dropped 2 bases and J dropped 6 bases, with 13 bases sitting between them. CDR3 residues: CASSLTGFRPGELFF. In DNA, the CDR3 is TGTGCCAGCAGTTTAACAGGGTTTAGGCCCGGGGAGCTGTTTTTT.

V gene TRBV7-8 combines with J gene TRBJ2-7, with D possibly being TRBD1 or TRBD2 (6 bases each). The CDR3 has 15 amino acids. Per the germline V gene, CDR1 is SGHVS and CDR2 is FQNEAQ. Deletions cut 2 bases from V and 0 bases from J, with 11 bases between. CDR3 sequence: CASSLRGESSYEQYF. CDR3 bases: TGTGCCAGCAGCTTAAGGGGGGAAAGCTCCTACGAGCAGTACTTC.

Details on this clone: The junction and the germline gene differ at one end; a read error may be behind it. The chain couples TRBV18 to TRBJ1-3, with no clear D. CDR3 length: 12 amino acids. The germline gives CDR1 KGHSH, CDR2 LQKENI. CDR3 region: CASTPGKNTIYF. The CDR3 DNA is TGTGCCAGCACACCGGGGAAAAACACCATATATTTT. Variable domain in full (rest from reference TRBV18 and TRBJ1-3): NAGVMQNPRHLVRRRGQEARLRCSPMKGHSHVYWYRQLPEEGLKFMVYLQKENIIDESGMPKERFSAEFPKEGPSILRIQQVVRGDSAAYFCASTPGKNTIYFGEGSWLTVV.

This clone is termed medium-sized (0.01 to 0.1%). This chain uses TRBV24-1 with TRBJ2-7; the match to TRBD2 covers 12 bases. Germline V gene data show CDR1 as KGHDR and CDR2 as SFDVKD. This CDR3 contains 16 residues. V lost 4 bases, J lost 3 bases, and 6 bases stayed unmatched. As DNA, the CDR3 is TGTGCCACCAGTGACACTAGCGGGGGGTCTATCTACGAGCAGTACTTC. It codes for CATSDTSGGSIYEQYF.

For this clone: A read error may produce the germline difference seen at one junction end. The rearrangement uses TRBV19 and TRBJ1-1; D remains unclear. CDR1 and CDR2 from the germline V gene are LNHDA and SQIVND (reference sequence). The CDR3 has 13 amino acids. In DNA form, the CDR3 reads TGTGCCAGTAGTATATATCTGCACACTGACGCTTTGTTT. Translation gives CASSIYLHTDALF.

The chain links TRBV5-1 to TRBJ2-3; no clear D. The germline V gene encodes CDR1 SGHRS and CDR2 YFSETQ. V was shortened by 0 bases and J by 3 bases, with 8 bases between the two germline ends. The CDR3 runs to 14 residues. In nucleotides, the CDR3 is TGCGCCAGCAGCTTGGAAGTGTCGACAGATACGCAGTATTTT. Translating it yields CASSLEVSTDTQYF.

As regards this clone: Since a much larger clone is just one base distant, this may be a read error. The same CDR3 arises from other DNA sequences in this sample as well. The CDR3 loop is CASSLDLQSTDGYAF. The CDR3 DNA is TGTGCCAGCAGCTTAGATCTACAGAGTACAGACGGCTACGCCTTC. J is TRBJ1-2 and V is TRBV11-2; no firm D call. This CDR3 has 15 amino acids. The germline CDR1 and CDR2 sequences are SGHAT and FQNNGV.

By sample share, this clone is large. The CDR3 bases are TGTGCCAGTAGTCAGGGACTTTGGGTCTACACCTTC. Protein: CASSQGLWVYTF. The chain links TRBV19 to TRBJ1-2, with D perhaps matching TRBD1 (5 bases). This CDR3 spans 12 amino acids. Per germline, CDR1 LNHDA and CDR2 SQIVND (reference sequence). The V end lost 5 bases, the J end lost 10 bases, and 14 bases lay between the germline ends. The entire variable domain, with the rest obtained from reference TRBV19 and TRBJ1-2, is as follows: DGGITQSPKYLFRKEGQNVTLSCEQNLNHDAMYWYRQDPGQGLRLIYYSQIVNDFQKGDIAEGYSVSREKKESFPLTVTSAQKNPTAFYLCASSQGLWVYTFGSGTRLTVV.